Below are 27 T cell receptor beta chains sequenced from a single sample in a study of blood T cell repertoires in COVID-19. Assay: immunoSEQ multiplex PCR; the TCRdb copy retains only in-frame clones and omits some. The repertoire consists of roughly 300,000 clones, with roughly 80% occurring once and the leading ten covering 8% to 9.5%. What was sequenced was peripheral blood. These receptors were taken from a woman aged 45 to 65 who had recovered from COVID-19.

The rearrangement links TRBV5-1 to TRBJ2-1, with D possibly being TRBD2 (6 bases). The germline gives CDR1 SGHRS, CDR2 YFSETQ. Trimming removed 0 bases from V and 6 bases from J, with 16 bases in between. The CDR3 extends over 16 amino acids. CDR3 loop: CASSLVPGVNFNEQFF. The CDR3 DNA is TGCGCCAGCAGCTTGGTCCCGGGGGTCAATTTCAATGAGCAGTTCTTC.

This clone was seen only once. The CDR3 bases are TGTGCCAGCATCCTTTCGGCGGGGGGGATCGAAGAGACCCAGTACTTC. Encoded protein: CASILSAGGIEETQYF. This sequence joins TRBV28 and TRBJ2-5; 9 positions match TRBD2. Germline loops: CDR1 MDHEN, CDR2 SYDVKM. The CDR3 has 16 residues. The junction had 12 bases not matched to a gene; V was cut back by 7 bases and J by 3 bases.

Concerning this clone itself: At the DNA level, this CDR3 is encoded by other sequences in the same sample as well. The J gene is TRBJ2-3, the V gene TRBV7-2, with 11 bases that match TRBD2. Per the germline V gene, CDR1 is SGHTA and CDR2 is FQGNSA. CDR3 length: 15 amino acids. V was pared by 3 bases and J by 3 bases, with 2 bases of the junction left unmatched. The CDR3 bases are TGTGCCAGCAGCTTCAGACTAGCGGGGACAGATACGCAGTATTTT. Amino acid sequence: CASSFRLAGTDTQYF.

This rearrangement joins TRBV6-1 to TRBJ1-6, with D tentatively TRBD1 (5 bases). Germline CDR1 reads MNHNS; CDR2 reads SASEGT. V lost 0 bases and J 10 bases, leaving 16 bases between the germline ends. This CDR3 has 16 residues. CDR3 protein: CASSEAPGTGRSPLHF. The DNA for the CDR3 is TGTGCCAGCAGTGAAGCCCCCGGGACCGGGAGGTCACCCCTCCACTTT.

Turning to this clone: At the DNA level, this CDR3 is encoded by other sequences in the same sample as well. The chain joins TRBV19 to TRBJ2-7; 8 nucleotides line up with TRBD2. This CDR3 contains 11 residues. V dropped 8 bases and J dropped 4; count of bases not matched to a gene: 1. Germline V gene sequence: CDR1 LNHDA, CDR2 SQIVND (reference sequence). The CDR3 loop reads CASRGGYEQYF. The CDR3 DNA is TGTGCCAGTCGGGGGGGGTACGAGCAGTACTTC. Full variable domain (remainder filled in from reference TRBV19 and TRBJ2-7): DGGITQSPKYLFRKEGQNVTLSCEQNLNHDAMYWYRQDPGQGLRLIYYSQIVNDFQKGDIAEGYSVSREKKESFPLTVTSAQKNPTAFYLCASRGGYEQYFGPGTRLTVT.

J is TRBJ1-5 and V is TRBV27; TRBD1 might be the D (6 bases). This CDR3 is 18 amino acids long. Trimming took off 2 bases at V and 0 bases at J, with 17 bases between the two ends. Germline V lookup: CDR1 MNHEY, CDR2 SMNVEV (reference sequence). The CDR3 protein is CASSLKISHRDSNQPQHF. CDR3 bases: TGTGCCAGCAGTTTAAAAATCTCCCACAGGGATAGCAATCAGCCCCAGCATTTT.

This sequence joins TRBV13 and TRBJ2-3; D is undetermined. V was clipped by 2 bases and J by 1 base, with 7 bases between them. The CDR3 has 14 amino acids. Germline V gene sequence: CDR1 PRHDT, CDR2 FYEKMQ (reference sequence). CDR3 sequence (DNA): TGTGCCAGCAGCTTAATAGTGGGCACAGATACGCAGTATTTT. Protein sequence: CASSLIVGTDTQYF. Drawing the rest from reference TRBV13 and TRBJ2-3, the complete variable domain is AAGVIQSPRHLIKEKRETATLKCYPIPRHDTVYWYQQGPGQDPQFLISFYEKMQSDKGSIPDRFSAQQFSDYHSELNMSSLELGDSALYFCASSLIVGTDTQYFGPGTRLTVL.

The chain combines TRBV3-1 (or the pseudogene TRBV3-2) with TRBJ2-5; TRBD2 matches 10 bases. This CDR3 comprises 18 residues. V dropped 4 bases and J dropped 5; count of bases not matched to a gene: 16. Germline V CDR1 and CDR2: LGHDT, YNNKEL (reference sequence). For the CDR3, the DNA is TGTGCCAGCAGCCTCTCAGGGAGCGGGGGGGTTGGTAGGGAGACCCAGTACTTC. This encodes CASSLSGSGGVGRETQYF.

This chain connects TRBV28 to TRBJ1-3, with 7 bases identical to TRBD1. The CDR3 is 14 residues long. Germline-derived CDR1 and CDR2 are MDHEN and SYDVKM. V lost 4 bases to trimming and J lost 3 bases; unmatched junction nucleotides: 3. The CDR3 nucleotides are TGTGCCAGCAGTTCAGGGGGTCGTGGAAACACCATATATTTT. This codes for CASSSGGRGNTIYF.

This clone has just a few counts. V usage is TRBV6-2 or TRBV6-3 and J usage is TRBJ2-7; D perhaps matches TRBD2 (5 bases). Trimming took 2 bases from V and 7 from J, leaving 18 bases between them. The CDR3 is made up of 15 amino acids. Germline-derived CDR1 and CDR2 are MNHEY and SVGEGT. Here the CDR3 reads CASSYASRTVHEQYF. CDR3 in DNA: TGTGCCAGCAGTTACGCATCGAGGACTGTTCATGAGCAGTACTTC.

This clone is a singleton in its sample. The chain's CDR3 is CASSPGAGNTIYF. CDR3 bases: TGTGCCAGCAGCCCTGGAGCTGGAAACACCATATATTTT. The chain has TRBV12-3 or TRBV12-4 and TRBJ1-3; D is uncertain. CDR3 length: 13 residues. V lost 6 bases to trimming and J lost 2 bases, with 8 bases between them.

The CDR3 bases are TGTGCCAGCAGCTTATCAGGCCCAATCATGAACACTGAAGCTTTCTTT. Residues: CASSLSGPIMNTEAFF. The chain uses TRBV7-2 and TRBJ1-1; D is unresolved. Germline CDR1 and CDR2: SGHTA and FQGNSA. Trimming removed 2 bases at V and 0 bases at J, with 13 bases between. This CDR3 has 16 amino acids.

The rearrangement uses TRBV18 and TRBJ1-1; D is ambiguous. Deletions cut 0 bases from V and 5 bases from J, with 13 bases between. The CDR3 runs to 15 residues. From germline, CDR1 is KGHSH and CDR2 LQKENI. The CDR3 sequence: CASSPPGRVWTEAFF. CDR3 sequence (DNA): TGTGCCAGCTCACCACCGGGGAGGGTATGGACTGAAGCTTTCTTT.

The chain combines TRBV7-9 with TRBJ1-3; 7 bases are a match to TRBD1. V lost 5 bases, J lost 3 bases, and 10 bases stayed unmatched. This CDR3 is 16 amino acids long. Germline CDR1 is SEHNR and CDR2 is FQNEAQ (reference sequence). CDR3 sequence reads: CASSEGQPTSGNTIYF. The CDR3 nucleotides read TGTGCCAGCAGCGAGGGACAGCCTACCAGTGGAAACACCATATATTTT.

Written as DNA, the CDR3 is TGTGCCAGCAGTTTATCAGGGACAGGGCGCGAGCAGTACTTC. Encoded protein: CASSLSGTGREQYF. This chain uses TRBV28 with TRBJ2-7; 9 bases agree with TRBD1. The CDR3 spans 14 residues. Germline values: CDR1 MDHEN, CDR2 SYDVKM. V shed 1 base, J shed 6 bases, and the junction held 4 bases outside the gene matches. Full variable domain (outside the CDR3, taken from reference TRBV28 and TRBJ2-7): DVKVTQSSRYLVKRTGEKVFLECVQDMDHENMFWYRQDPGLGLRLIYFSYDVKMKEKGDIPEGYSVSREKKERFSLILESASTNQTSMYLCASSLSGTGREQYFGPGTRLTVT.

The chain joins TRBV21-1 to TRBJ1-1; TRBD1 reflects the table's D call only, with no check against the DNA. TRBV21-1 is termed a pseudogene. This CDR3 contains 17 residues. CDR3 residues: CASSKGGTGPMNTEAFF. The CDR3 nucleotides are TGTGCCAGCAGCAAAGGAGGGACAGGCCCGATGAACACTGAAGCTTTCTTT.

V gene TRBV6-5 combines with J gene TRBJ2-7, with 10 bases fitting TRBD2. V dropped 0 bases and J dropped 6; count of bases not matched to a gene: 2. This CDR3 comprises 14 residues. Germline V gene data show CDR1 as MNHEY and CDR2 as SVGAGI. The CDR3 loop reads CASSYSLAGVEQYF. In nucleotides, the CDR3 is TGTGCCAGCAGTTACTCTCTAGCGGGGGTCGAGCAGTACTTC.

This sequence joins TRBV29-1 and TRBJ2-3; 8 bases match TRBD2. The germline V gene has CDR1 SQVTM and CDR2 ANQGSEA. J gave up 0 bases and V 4 bases, and 3 bases lay outside the gene matches. This CDR3 region has 14 residues. The CDR3 loop reads CSVVVAGSTDTQYF. The CDR3 region has the DNA TGCAGCGTTGTAGTAGCGGGAAGCACAGATACGCAGTATTTT.

This chain joins TRBV18 and TRBJ1-3, with 10 bases lining up with TRBD1. CDR3 length: 14 residues. V was pared by 3 bases and J by 7 bases, with 3 bases of the junction left unmatched. Germline CDR1 reads KGHSH; CDR2 reads LQKENI. In DNA form, the CDR3 reads TGTGCCAGCTCACCGGGACAGGGGTTTAACACCATATATTTT. Translating gives CASSPGQGFNTIYF.

The gene calls are TRBV28 and TRBJ2-5, with 8 bases matching TRBD2. Germline V lookup: CDR1 MDHEN, CDR2 SYDVKM. The CDR3 sequence is 15 residues long. Losses at the gene ends were 5 bases for V and 5 bases for J; bases not matched to a gene: 10. The CDR3 nucleotides are TGTGCCAGCAGTGGACCCCGGACTAGCTCGGAGACCCAGTACTTC. Its protein is CASSGPRTSSETQYF. Full variable domain (rest looked up from reference TRBV28 and TRBJ2-5): DVKVTQSSRYLVKRTGEKVFLECVQDMDHENMFWYRQDPGLGLRLIYFSYDVKMKEKGDIPEGYSVSREKKERFSLILESASTNQTSMYLCASSGPRTSSETQYFGPGTRLLVL.

This clone appeared a few times. The chain uses TRBV5-1 and TRBJ2-3; 7 bases match TRBD1. With 4 bases clipped from V and 3 bases from J, the junction kept 5 bases outside the gene matches. The CDR3 covers 14 residues. Germline V gives CDR1 SGHRS, CDR2 YFSETQ. CDR3 sequence reads: CASSPGTETDTQYF. CDR3 DNA sequence: TGCGCCAGCAGCCCCGGGACAGAAACAGATACGCAGTATTTT.

V gene TRBV19 combines with J gene TRBJ1-5; TRBD1 aligns across 8 bases. The CDR3 has 16 amino acids. CDR1 and CDR2 from the germline V gene are LNHDA and SQIVND (reference sequence). With 6 bases clipped from V and 0 bases from J, the junction kept 7 bases outside the gene matches. The CDR3 DNA reads as TGTGCCAGTAGAAGGACAGGGACCTATAGCAATCAGCCCCAGCATTTT. As protein: CASRRTGTYSNQPQHF.

The rearrangement links TRBV5-4 to TRBJ2-1; weak D call: TRBD1 (6 bases). Germline CDR1 and CDR2: SGHNT and YYREEE (reference sequence). This CDR3 region has 14 residues. The germline V and J ends were trimmed by 0 bases and 9 bases, with 13 bases remaining between them. The CDR3 nucleotides read TGTGCCAGCAGCTTGGGGCAGGGGAGCGGTGAGCAGTTCTTC. Translated: CASSLGQGSGEQFF.

V is TRBV29-1 and J is TRBJ2-1; the D gene is possibly TRBD1 (5 bases). Germline values: CDR1 SQVTM, CDR2 ANQGSEA. This CDR3 has 12 residues. With 2 bases removed from V and 6 bases from J, the gap between germline ends came to 8 bases. DNA for the CDR3: TGCAGCGTTGAAAGGGGCCCCAATGAGCAGTTCTTC. It encodes CSVERGPNEQFF.

This chain connects TRBV10-3 to TRBJ2-7, with a tentative D call TRBD2 (6 bases). The CDR3 is 16 residues long. Germline V gene sequence: CDR1 ENHRY, CDR2 SYGVKD. V was cut by 4 bases and J by 3 bases, with 19 bases left in between. CDR3 loop: CAISGGDGLRIYEQYF. CDR3 coding DNA: TGTGCCATCAGTGGGGGGGACGGCCTGCGGATCTACGAGCAGTACTTC.

This sequence joins TRBV3-1 (or the pseudogene TRBV3-2) and TRBJ1-3; D unclear. The length of the CDR3 is 16 residues. The germline gives CDR1 LGHDT, CDR2 YNNKEL (reference sequence). Trimming took off 1 base at V and 4 bases at J, with 14 bases between the two ends. This CDR3 is CASSQAHSRRGNTIYF. The DNA for the CDR3 is TGTGCCAGCAGCCAAGCGCATTCTAGGCGCGGAAACACCATATATTTT.

The J gene is TRBJ1-4, the V gene TRBV7-6; maybe TRBD1 (6 bases). The CDR3 sequence is 15 residues long. V was clipped by 5 bases and J by 4 bases, with 14 bases between them. Germline V gene data show CDR1 as SGHVS and CDR2 as FNYEAQ. The CDR3 DNA reads as TGTGCCAGCAGCCCGGCGGACAGCCTTAATGAAAAACTGTTTTTT. As protein: CASSPADSLNEKLFF.